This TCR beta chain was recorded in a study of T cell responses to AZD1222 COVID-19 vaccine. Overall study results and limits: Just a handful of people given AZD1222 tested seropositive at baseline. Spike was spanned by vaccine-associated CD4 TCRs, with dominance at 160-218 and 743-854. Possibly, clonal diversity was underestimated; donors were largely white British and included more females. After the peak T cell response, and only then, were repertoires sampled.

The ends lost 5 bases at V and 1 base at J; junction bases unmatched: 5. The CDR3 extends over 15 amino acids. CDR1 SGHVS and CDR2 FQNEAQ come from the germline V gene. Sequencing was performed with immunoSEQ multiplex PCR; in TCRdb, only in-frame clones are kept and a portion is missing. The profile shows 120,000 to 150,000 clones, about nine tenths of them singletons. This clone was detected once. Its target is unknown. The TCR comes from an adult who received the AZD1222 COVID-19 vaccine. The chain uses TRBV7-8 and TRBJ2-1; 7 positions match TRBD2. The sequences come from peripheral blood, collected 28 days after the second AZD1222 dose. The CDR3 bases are TGTGCCAGCAGCCGTATGGGGGGGTCCTACAATGAGCAGTTCTTC. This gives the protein CASSRMGGSYNEQFF.